Below are 8 T cell receptor beta chains sequenced from a single sample in a study of blood T cell repertoires in COVID-19. Clones were read by immunoSEQ multiplex PCR, and TCRdb kept only the in-frame ones, dropping some. The data show some 400,000 clones, around 86% seen once. Material for sequencing was peripheral blood. The receptor source for this set is a human donor in a cohort sampled during active COVID-19.

This chain links TRBV19 with TRBJ1-2, with D unresolved. Per germline, CDR1 LNHDA and CDR2 SQIVND (reference sequence). V was clipped by 5 bases and J by 8 bases, with 12 bases between them. The CDR3 has 12 amino acids. The CDR3 sequence is CASSGPEEGYTF. The CDR3 bases are TGTGCCAGTAGTGGTCCAGAGGAGGGCTACACCTTC.

The rearrangement uses TRBV7-9 and TRBJ1-4, with 8 bases aligning to TRBD1. V shed 5 bases, J shed 8 bases, and the junction held 10 bases outside the gene matches. The CDR3 is made up of 15 amino acids. Looked up from germline, CDR1 is SEHNR and CDR2 is FQNEAQ (reference sequence). The CDR3 spells CASSRTTGASEKLFF. The DNA of the CDR3 is TGTGCCAGCAGCCGGACGACAGGGGCCTCAGAAAAACTGTTTTTT.

This chain links TRBV28 with TRBJ1-5, with unresolved D. Germline-derived CDR1 and CDR2 are MDHEN and SYDVKM. This CDR3 spans 13 amino acids. Trimming removed 3 bases from V and 2 bases from J, with 5 bases in between. Here the CDR3 reads CASSFPGNQPQHF. The CDR3 coding sequence is TGTGCCAGCAGTTTCCCCGGCAATCAGCCCCAGCATTTT.

J is TRBJ1-5 and V is TRBV6-1; D uncertain. V gave up 3 bases and J gave up 9 bases, with 15 bases separating them. Germline V gene data show CDR1 as MNHNS and CDR2 as SASEGT. The CDR3 runs 14 residues. CDR3 sequence: CASSDADGEGPQHF. CDR3 sequence (DNA): TGTGCCAGCAGTGACGCGGACGGAGAGGGGCCCCAGCATTTT.

This clone has a handful of counts. This chain connects TRBV27 to TRBJ1-2, with 8 nucleotides matching TRBD1. V shed 2 bases, J shed 5 bases, and the junction held 4 bases outside the gene matches. The CDR3 consists of 14 residues. The germline V gene encodes CDR1 MNHEY and CDR2 SMNVEV (reference sequence). The CDR3 reads CASSLDGTGYGYTF. The CDR3 nucleotides are TGTGCCAGCAGTTTAGACGGGACAGGATATGGCTACACCTTC.

The V call is TRBV5-1, the J call TRBJ2-1, with 10 bases that match TRBD2. The junction had 5 bases not matched to a gene; V was cut back by 3 bases and J by 2 bases. The CDR3 spans 16 residues. Germline assignment: CDR1 SGHRS and CDR2 YFSETQ. The CDR3 nucleotides read TGCGCCAGCAGCTCCATTAGCGGGGGGACCTACAATGAGCAGTTCTTC. The encoded protein is CASSSISGGTYNEQFF.

This chain links TRBV5-1 with TRBJ2-2; D is perhaps TRBD1 (6 bases). In germline, CDR1 is SGHRS, CDR2 YFSETQ. V lost 1 base, J lost 6 bases, and 19 bases lay in between. The CDR3 spans 17 residues. The CDR3 DNA reads as TGCGCCAGCAGCTTGTCGGCAGGGGTTGGCCTCTCCGGGGAGCTGTTTTTT. Protein sequence: CASSLSAGVGLSGELFF.

V usage is TRBV12-3 or TRBV12-4 and J usage is TRBJ1-2; 11 bases match TRBD1. The V segment lost 6 bases and the J segment 7 bases; nucleotides outside the gene matches: 4. There are 13 residues in the CDR3. The CDR3 reads CASSPDRGLGYTF. CDR3 DNA sequence: TGTGCCAGCAGCCCGGACAGGGGGCTTGGCTACACCTTC.